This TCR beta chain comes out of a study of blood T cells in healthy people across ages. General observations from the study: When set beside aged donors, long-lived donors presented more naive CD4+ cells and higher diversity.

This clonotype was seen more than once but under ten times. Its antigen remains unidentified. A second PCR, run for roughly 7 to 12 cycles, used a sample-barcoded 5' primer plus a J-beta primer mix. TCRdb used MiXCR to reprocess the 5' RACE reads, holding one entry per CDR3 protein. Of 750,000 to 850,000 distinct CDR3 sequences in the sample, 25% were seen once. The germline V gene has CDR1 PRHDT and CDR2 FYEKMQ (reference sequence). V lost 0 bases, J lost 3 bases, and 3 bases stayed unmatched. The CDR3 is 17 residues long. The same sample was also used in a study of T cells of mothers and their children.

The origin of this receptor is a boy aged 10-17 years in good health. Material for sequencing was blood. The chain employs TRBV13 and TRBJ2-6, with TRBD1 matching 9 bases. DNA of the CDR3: TGTGCCAGCAGCTTAGGGACAGGGGGTTTTGGGGCCAACGTCCTGACTTTC. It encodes CASSLGTGGFGANVLTF.